This T cell receptor (beta chain) was profiled in a study of CD8 T cells in ankylosing spondylitis. The CDR3 loop spans 14 amino acids. J gave up 7 bases and V 7 bases, and 4 bases lay outside the gene matches. CDR1 is MGHDK and CDR2 is SYGVNS in the germline V gene. For TCR beta, libraries came from quantitative 5'-RACE with molecular barcodes. TCRdb processed the 5' RACE reads anew with MiXCR; each CDR3 protein has one entry. The data show 85,000 to 100,000 distinct CDR3 sequences, roughly 8.3% seen once. This clonotype has a count of ten or more. Its antigen is not known. Study observations and caveats: Blood of patients with ankylosing spondylitis appeared to be characterized by a TCR beta motif of several highly homologous variants.

This rearrangement joins TRBV25-1 to TRBJ2-1; 13 bases are a match to TRBD2. The receptor comes from a male donor with ankylosing spondylitis or in good health (not recorded which). Source material: blood, either unsorted or a sorted T cell fraction (not recorded which). This CDR3 is CASTGTSGANEQFF. The DNA of the CDR3 is TGTGCCAGCACCGGGACTAGCGGGGCTAATGAGCAGTTCTTC.